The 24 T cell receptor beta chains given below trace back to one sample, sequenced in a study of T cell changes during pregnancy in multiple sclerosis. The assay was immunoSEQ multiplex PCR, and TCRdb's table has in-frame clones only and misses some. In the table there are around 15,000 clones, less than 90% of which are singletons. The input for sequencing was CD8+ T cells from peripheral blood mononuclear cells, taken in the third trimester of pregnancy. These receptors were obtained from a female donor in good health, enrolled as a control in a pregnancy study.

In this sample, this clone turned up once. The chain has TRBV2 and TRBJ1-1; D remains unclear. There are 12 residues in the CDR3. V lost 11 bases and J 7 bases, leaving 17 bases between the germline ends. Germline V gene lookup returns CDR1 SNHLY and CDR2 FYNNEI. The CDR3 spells CAGDPGRVEAFF. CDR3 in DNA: TGTGCCGGCGACCCCGGGCGGGTTGAAGCTTTCTTT.

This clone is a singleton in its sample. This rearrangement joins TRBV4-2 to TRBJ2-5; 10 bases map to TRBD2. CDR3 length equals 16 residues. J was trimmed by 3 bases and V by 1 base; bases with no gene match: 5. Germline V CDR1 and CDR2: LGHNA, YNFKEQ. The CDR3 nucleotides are TGTGCCAGCAGCCAAGGAAACCTAGCGGGAGAAGAGACCCAGTACTTC. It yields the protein CASSQGNLAGEETQYF.

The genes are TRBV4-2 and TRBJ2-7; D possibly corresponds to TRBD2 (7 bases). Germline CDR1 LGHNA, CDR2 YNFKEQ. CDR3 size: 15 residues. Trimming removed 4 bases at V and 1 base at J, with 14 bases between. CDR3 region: CASSPSGGGSYEQYF. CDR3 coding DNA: TGTGCCAGCAGCCCTAGCGGAGGGGGGTCCTACGAGCAGTACTTC.

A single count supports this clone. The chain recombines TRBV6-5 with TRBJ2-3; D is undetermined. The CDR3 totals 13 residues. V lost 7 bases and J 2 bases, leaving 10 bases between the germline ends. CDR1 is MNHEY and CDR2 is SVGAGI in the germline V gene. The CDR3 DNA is TGTGCCAGCACAAAACCTAACACAGATACGCAGTATTTT. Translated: CASTKPNTDTQYF.

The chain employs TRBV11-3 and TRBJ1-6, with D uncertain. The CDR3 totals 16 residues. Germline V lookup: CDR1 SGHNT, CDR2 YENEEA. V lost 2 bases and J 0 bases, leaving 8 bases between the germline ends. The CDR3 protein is CASSLTRVSYNSPLHF. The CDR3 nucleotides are TGTGCCAGCAGCTTAACTAGGGTCTCCTATAATTCACCCCTCCACTTT. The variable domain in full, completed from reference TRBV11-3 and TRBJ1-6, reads EAGVVQSPRYKIIEKKQPVAFWCNPISGHNTLYWYLQNLGQGPELLIRYENEEAVDDSQLPKDRFSAERLKGVDSTLKIQPAELGDSAVYLCASSLTRVSYNSPLHFGNGTRLTVT.

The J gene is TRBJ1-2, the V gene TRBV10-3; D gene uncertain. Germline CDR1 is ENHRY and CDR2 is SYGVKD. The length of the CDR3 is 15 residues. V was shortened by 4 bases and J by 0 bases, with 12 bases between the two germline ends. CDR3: CAISAKNRANYGYTF. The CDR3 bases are TGTGCCATCAGTGCGAAGAACCGAGCTAACTATGGCTACACCTTC.

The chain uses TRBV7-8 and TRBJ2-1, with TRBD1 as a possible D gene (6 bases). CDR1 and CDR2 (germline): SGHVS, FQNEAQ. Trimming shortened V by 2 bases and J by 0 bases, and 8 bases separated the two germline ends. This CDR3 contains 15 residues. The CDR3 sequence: CASSLQGISYNEQFF. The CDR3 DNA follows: TGTGCCAGCAGCTTACAGGGGATCTCCTACAATGAGCAGTTCTTC. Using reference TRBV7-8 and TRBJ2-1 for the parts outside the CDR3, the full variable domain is GAGVSQSPRYKVAKRGQDVALRCDPISGHVSLFWYQQALGQGPEFLTYFQNEAQLDKSGLPSDRFFAERPEGSVSTLKIQRTQQEDSAVYLCASSLQGISYNEQFFGPGTRLTVL.

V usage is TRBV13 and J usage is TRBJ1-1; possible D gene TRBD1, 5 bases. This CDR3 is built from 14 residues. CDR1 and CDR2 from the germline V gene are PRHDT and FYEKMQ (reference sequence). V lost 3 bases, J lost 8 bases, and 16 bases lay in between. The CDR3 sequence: CASSLGEGPGEAFF. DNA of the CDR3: TGTGCCAGCAGCTTGGGGGAGGGACCCGGAGAAGCTTTCTTT.

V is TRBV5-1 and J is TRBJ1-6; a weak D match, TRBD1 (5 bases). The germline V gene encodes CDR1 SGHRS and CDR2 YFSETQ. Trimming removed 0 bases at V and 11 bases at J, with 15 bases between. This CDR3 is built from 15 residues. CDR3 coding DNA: TGCGCCAGCAGCTTGGTGGGGGGGAGGGTGACACCCCTCCACTTT. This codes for CASSLVGGRVTPLHF.

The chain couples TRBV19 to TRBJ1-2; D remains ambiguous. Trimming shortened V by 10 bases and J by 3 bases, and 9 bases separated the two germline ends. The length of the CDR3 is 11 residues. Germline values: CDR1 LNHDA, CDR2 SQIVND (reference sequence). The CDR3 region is CAITWHYGYTF. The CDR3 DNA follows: TGTGCCATCACCTGGCACTATGGCTACACCTTC.

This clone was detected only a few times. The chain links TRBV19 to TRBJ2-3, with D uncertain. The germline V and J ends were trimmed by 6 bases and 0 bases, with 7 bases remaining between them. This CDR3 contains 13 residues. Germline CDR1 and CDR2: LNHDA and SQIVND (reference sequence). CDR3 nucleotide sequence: TGTGCCAGTAGCCTAACTAGCACAGATACGCAGTATTTT. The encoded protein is CASSLTSTDTQYF.

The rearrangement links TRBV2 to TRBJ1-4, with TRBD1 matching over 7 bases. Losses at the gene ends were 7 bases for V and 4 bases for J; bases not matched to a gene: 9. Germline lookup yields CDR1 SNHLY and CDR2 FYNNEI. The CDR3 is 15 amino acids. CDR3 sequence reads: CASIPWTGSNEKLFF. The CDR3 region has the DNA TGTGCCAGCATTCCCTGGACAGGTAGTAATGAAAAACTGTTTTTT.

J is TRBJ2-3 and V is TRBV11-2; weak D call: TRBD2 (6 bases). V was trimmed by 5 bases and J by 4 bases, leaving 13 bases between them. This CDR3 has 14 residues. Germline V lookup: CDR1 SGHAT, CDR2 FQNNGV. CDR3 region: CASSLRGGADTQYF. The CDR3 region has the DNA TGTGCCAGCAGCCTCCGGGGCGGGGCAGATACGCAGTATTTT.

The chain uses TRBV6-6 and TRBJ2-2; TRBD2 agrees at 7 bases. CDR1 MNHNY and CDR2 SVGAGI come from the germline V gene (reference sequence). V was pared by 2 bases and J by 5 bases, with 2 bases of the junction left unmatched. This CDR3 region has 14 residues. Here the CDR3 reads CASSYGGGTGELFF. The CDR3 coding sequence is TGTGCCAGCAGTTACGGGGGGGGGACCGGGGAGCTGTTTTTT.

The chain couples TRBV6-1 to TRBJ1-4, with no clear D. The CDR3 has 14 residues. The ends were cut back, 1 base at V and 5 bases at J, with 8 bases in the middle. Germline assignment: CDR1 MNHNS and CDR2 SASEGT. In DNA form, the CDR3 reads TGTGCCAGCAGTGAAGGGTATGAGAATGAAAAACTGTTTTTT. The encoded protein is CASSEGYENEKLFF.

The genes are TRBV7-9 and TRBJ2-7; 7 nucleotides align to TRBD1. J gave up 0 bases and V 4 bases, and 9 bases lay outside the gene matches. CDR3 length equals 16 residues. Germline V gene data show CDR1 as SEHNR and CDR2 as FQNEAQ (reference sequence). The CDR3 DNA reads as TGTGCCAGCAGCTCCGAAGGGACAGCAAACTCCTACGAGCAGTACTTC. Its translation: CASSSEGTANSYEQYF. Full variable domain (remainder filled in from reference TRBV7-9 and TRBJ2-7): DTGVSQNPRHKITKRGQNVTFRCDPISEHNRLYWYRQTLGQGPEFLTYFQNEAQLEKSRLLSDRFSAERPKGSFSTLEIQRTEQGDSAMYLCASSSEGTANSYEQYFGPGTRLTVT.

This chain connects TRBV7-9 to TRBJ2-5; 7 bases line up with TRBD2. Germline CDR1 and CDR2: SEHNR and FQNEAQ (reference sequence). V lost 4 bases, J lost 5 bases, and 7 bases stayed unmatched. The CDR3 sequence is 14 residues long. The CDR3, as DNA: TGTGCCAGCAGCTCCGAGCGGGACCGGGAGACCCAGTACTTC. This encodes CASSSERDRETQYF.

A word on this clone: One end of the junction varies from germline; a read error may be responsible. The CDR3: CASSPPGQIFVF. The CDR3 DNA reads TGTGCCAGCAGTCCCCCGGGACAGATTTTCGTCTTT. The V and J genes are TRBV27 and TRBJ1-1; 7 nucleotides align to TRBD1. This CDR3 has 12 amino acids. Looked up from germline, CDR1 is MNHEY and CDR2 is SMNVEV (reference sequence).

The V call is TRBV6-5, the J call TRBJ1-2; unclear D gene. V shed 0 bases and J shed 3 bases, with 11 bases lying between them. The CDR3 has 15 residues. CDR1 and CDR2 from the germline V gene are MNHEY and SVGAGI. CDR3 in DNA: TGTGCCAGCAGTTACTCGAGCGGGGTCGACTATGGCTACACCTTC. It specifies CASSYSSGVDYGYTF.

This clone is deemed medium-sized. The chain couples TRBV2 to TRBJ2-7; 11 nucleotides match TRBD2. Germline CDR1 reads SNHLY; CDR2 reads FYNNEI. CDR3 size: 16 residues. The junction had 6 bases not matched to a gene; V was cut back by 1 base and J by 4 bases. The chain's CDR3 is CASSEVRGTSGYEQYF. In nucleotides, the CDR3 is TGTGCCAGCAGTGAAGTTAGGGGGACTAGCGGATACGAGCAGTACTTC. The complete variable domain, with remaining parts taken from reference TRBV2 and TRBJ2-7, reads EPEVTQTPSHQVTQMGQEVILRCVPISNHLYFYWYRQILGQKVEFLVSFYNNEISEKSEIFDDQFSVERPDGSNFTLKIRSTKLEDSAMYFCASSEVRGTSGYEQYFGPGTRLTVT.

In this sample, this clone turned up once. CDR3 sequence: CASTASANSYNEQFF. In DNA, the CDR3 is TGTGCCAGTACTGCCAGCGCGAACTCCTACAATGAGCAGTTCTTC. The rearrangement uses TRBV19 and TRBJ2-1; D unclear. This CDR3 has 15 residues. Germline V CDR1 and CDR2: LNHDA, SQIVND (reference sequence). V lost 7 bases, J lost 0 bases, and 13 bases lay in between.

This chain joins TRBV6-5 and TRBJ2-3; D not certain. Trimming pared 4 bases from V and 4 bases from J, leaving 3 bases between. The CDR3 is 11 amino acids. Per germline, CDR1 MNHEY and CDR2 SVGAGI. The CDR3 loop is CASSLADTQYF. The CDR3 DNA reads TGTGCCAGCAGTTTAGCAGATACGCAGTATTTT.

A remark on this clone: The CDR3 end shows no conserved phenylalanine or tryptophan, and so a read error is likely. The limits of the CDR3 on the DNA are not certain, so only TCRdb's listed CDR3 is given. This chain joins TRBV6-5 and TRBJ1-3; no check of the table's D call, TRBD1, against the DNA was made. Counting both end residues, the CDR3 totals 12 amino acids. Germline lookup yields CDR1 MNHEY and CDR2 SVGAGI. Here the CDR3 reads CASSTGSPGYSG.

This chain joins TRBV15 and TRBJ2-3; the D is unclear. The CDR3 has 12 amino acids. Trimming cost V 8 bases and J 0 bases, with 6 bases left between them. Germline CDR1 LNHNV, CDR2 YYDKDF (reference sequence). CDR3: CATLPSTDTQYF. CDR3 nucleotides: TGTGCCACCCTACCGAGCACAGATACGCAGTATTTT.